Here is one TCR beta chain with its context. The record originates from a study of blood T cell repertoires in COVID-19. Trimming cost V 4 bases and J 4 bases; bases outside gene matches: 16. CDR3 length equals 18 residues. Germline CDR1 is LGHNA and CDR2 is YSLEER. Assay used: immunoSEQ multiplex PCR; TCRdb lists only in-frame clones, some missing. The sample shows under 20,000 clones, 65% to 90% of them seen only once. The sequencing sample was made of peripheral blood. The genes are TRBV4-3 and TRBJ2-3; TRBD2 aligns across 8 bases. This TCR derives from a human donor with active COVID-19. The donor label of this sample is uncertain. CDR3: CASSRLEGGTSRADTQYF. The CDR3 nucleotides are TGCGCCAGCAGCCGACTAGAAGGTGGGACTAGTCGGGCAGATACGCAGTATTTT.